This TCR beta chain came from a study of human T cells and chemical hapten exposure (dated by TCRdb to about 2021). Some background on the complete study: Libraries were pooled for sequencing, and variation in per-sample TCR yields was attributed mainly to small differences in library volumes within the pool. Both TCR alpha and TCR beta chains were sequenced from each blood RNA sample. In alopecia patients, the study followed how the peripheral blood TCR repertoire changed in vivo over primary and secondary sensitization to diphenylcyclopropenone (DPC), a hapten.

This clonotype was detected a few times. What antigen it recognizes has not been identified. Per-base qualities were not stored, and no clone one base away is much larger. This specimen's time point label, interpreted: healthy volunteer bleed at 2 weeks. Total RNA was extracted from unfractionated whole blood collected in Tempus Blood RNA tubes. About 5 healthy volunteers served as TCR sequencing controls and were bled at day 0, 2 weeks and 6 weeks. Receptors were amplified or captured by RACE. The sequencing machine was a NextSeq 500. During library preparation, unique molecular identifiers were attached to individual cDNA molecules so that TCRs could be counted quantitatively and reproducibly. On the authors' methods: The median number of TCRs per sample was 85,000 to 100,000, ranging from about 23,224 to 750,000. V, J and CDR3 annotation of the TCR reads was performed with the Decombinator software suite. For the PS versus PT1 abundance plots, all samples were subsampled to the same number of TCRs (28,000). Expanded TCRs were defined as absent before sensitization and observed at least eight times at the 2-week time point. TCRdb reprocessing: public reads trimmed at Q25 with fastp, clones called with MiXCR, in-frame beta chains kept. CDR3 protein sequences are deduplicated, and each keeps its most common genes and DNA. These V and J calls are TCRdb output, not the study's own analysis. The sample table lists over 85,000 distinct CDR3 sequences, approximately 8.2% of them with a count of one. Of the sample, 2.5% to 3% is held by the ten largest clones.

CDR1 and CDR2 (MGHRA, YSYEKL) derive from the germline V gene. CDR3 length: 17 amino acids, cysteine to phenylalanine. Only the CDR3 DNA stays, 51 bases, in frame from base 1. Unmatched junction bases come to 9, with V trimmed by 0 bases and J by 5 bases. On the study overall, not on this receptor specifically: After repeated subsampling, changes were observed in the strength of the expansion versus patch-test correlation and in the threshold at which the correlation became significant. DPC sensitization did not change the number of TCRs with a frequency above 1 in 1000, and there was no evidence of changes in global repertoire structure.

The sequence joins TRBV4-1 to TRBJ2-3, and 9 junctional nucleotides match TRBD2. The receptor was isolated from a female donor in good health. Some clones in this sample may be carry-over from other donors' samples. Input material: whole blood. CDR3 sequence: CASSQEGAGGYGDTQYF. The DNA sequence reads TGCGCCAGCAGCCAAGAAGGGGCGGGAGGGTATGGAGATACGCAGTATTTT.